Presented here are 32 T cell receptor beta chains from one specimen sequenced in a study of beta chain features in type 1 diabetes. The study reverse transcribed the entire isolated RNA, so it sequenced expressed TCRB transcripts. Profiled with immunoSEQ multiplex PCR; TCRdb holds only in-frame clones, not every one. The table lists some 500,000 clones, 10% to 12% of them singletons. Sequenced: naive CD4+ T cells from blood. These receptors were collected from a woman aged 18 to 35 in good health.

The chain employs TRBV11-2 and TRBJ2-5; 8 bases map to TRBD1. Germline CDR1 is SGHAT and CDR2 is FQNNGV. V lost 6 bases and J lost 3; bases outside the gene matches: 3. The CDR3 consists of 13 residues. In nucleotides, the CDR3 is TGTGCCAGCAGGGGACAGGCCAAAGAGACCCAGTACTTC. As protein: CASRGQAKETQYF.

V gene TRBV6-6 combines with J gene TRBJ2-7; TRBD1 aligns across 7 bases. The V gene end was trimmed by 4 bases and the J gene end by 0 bases; junction bases not matched to a gene: 6. The CDR3 runs 15 residues. Germline V CDR1 and CDR2: MNHNY, SVGAGI (reference sequence). In DNA, the CDR3 is TGTGCCAGCAGTTTTACAGGGGTGAGCTCCTACGAGCAGTACTTC. Protein: CASSFTGVSSYEQYF.

This clone was seen more than once but under ten times. The chain joins TRBV7-3 to TRBJ2-1; perhaps TRBD2 as D (6 bases). The CDR3 contains 12 residues. Trimming took off 5 bases at V and 7 bases at J, with 9 bases between the two ends. The germline V gene encodes CDR1 SGHTA and CDR2 FQGTGA. CDR3 bases: TGTGCCAGCAGCCGTGGGGGGAATGAGCAGTTCTTC. Protein sequence: CASSRGGNEQFF.

This clone showed up just a few times. V usage is TRBV19 and J usage is TRBJ2-3; the D is unclear. Germline lookup yields CDR1 LNHDA and CDR2 SQIVND (reference sequence). The CDR3 is 13 residues long. The V gene lost 8 bases and the J gene lost 0 bases, with 9 bases spanning the gap. CDR3 DNA: TGTGCCAGTCACTTAACTAGCACAGATACGCAGTATTTT. Amino acids: CASHLTSTDTQYF.

The genes are TRBV9 and TRBJ2-5, with TRBD2 matching 11 bases. The V segment lost 1 base and the J segment 4 bases; nucleotides outside the gene matches: 3. This CDR3 has 15 amino acids. The germline V gene has CDR1 SGDLS and CDR2 YYNGEE. The CDR3: CASSVLGLAGETQYF. For the CDR3, the DNA is TGTGCCAGCAGCGTACTTGGACTAGCGGGAGAGACCCAGTACTTC. The complete variable domain, with remaining parts taken from reference TRBV9 and TRBJ2-5, reads DSGVTQTPKHLITATGQRVTLRCSPRSGDLSVYWYQQSLDQGLQFLIQYYNGEERAKGNILERFSAQQFPDLHSELNLSSLELGDSALYFCASSVLGLAGETQYFGPGTRLLVL.

This clone was observed many times. The genes are TRBV15 and TRBJ2-4, with 8 bases aligning to TRBD2. This CDR3 region has 18 residues. CDR1 and CDR2 from the germline V gene are LNHNV and YYDKDF (reference sequence). The ends lost 0 bases at V and 2 bases at J; junction bases unmatched: 9. CDR3 loop: CATSRDWGSGVTKNIQYF. The CDR3 DNA reads as TGTGCCACCAGCAGAGATTGGGGTAGCGGGGTAACCAAAAACATTCAGTACTTC.

This clone was recorded a few times. In DNA form, the CDR3 reads TGTGCCAGCAGTTTCGGGGTAAGACAGAATCCTCGGGGCGAGCAGTACGTC. The encoded protein is CASSFGVRQNPRGEQYV. This chain links TRBV28 with TRBJ2-7, with D perhaps assigned TRBD1 or TRBD2 (5 bases each). Per the germline V gene, CDR1 is MDHEN and CDR2 is SYDVKM. This CDR3 spans 17 amino acids. V lost 3 bases to trimming and J lost 6 bases, with 24 bases between them.

This clone was recorded a few times. This rearrangement joins TRBV5-1 to TRBJ2-1; TRBD1 matches 7 bases. V gave up 4 bases and J gave up 6 bases; unmatched junction bases: 16. CDR1 is SGHRS and CDR2 is YFSETQ in the germline V gene. The CDR3 contains 17 residues. CDR3 DNA sequence: TGCGCCAGCAGCACCAGCCGTAACAGGGGTTTGGCCAATGAGCAGTTCTTC. It translates to CASSTSRNRGLANEQFF.

Concerning this clone: One junction end does not reproduce the germline sequence, and a read error may be involved. The rearrangement links TRBV7-7 to TRBJ1-1; TRBD1 is a possible D gene (6 bases). The V gene's germline CDR1 is SSHAT and CDR2 FNYEAQ (reference sequence). CDR3 length equals 17 residues. The CDR3 region has the DNA TGTGCTAGCAGCTTAGTTGGAAAAGGACAGCAGAACACTGAAGCTTTCTTT. This translates into CASSLVGKGQQNTEAFF.

This clone was seen only a few times. Other DNA sequences in the same sample also yield this CDR3. J is TRBJ2-2 and V is TRBV7-3; D is ambiguous. Germline V lookup: CDR1 SGHTA, CDR2 FQGTGA. The CDR3 extends over 12 amino acids. V gave up 4 bases and J gave up 5 bases, with 5 bases separating them. DNA of the CDR3: TGTGCCAGCAGCTCTTATACCGGGGAGCTGTTTTTT. Encoded protein: CASSSYTGELFF. The full variable domain, in which reference TRBV7-3 and TRBJ2-2 provide the parts outside the CDR3, is GAGVSQTPSNKVTEKGKYVELRCDPISGHTALYWYRQSLGQGPEFLIYFQGTGAADDSGLPNDRFFAVRPEGSVSTLKIQRTERGDSAVYLCASSSYTGELFFGEGSRLTVL.

This chain joins TRBV7-8 and TRBJ2-1; D is undetermined. CDR1 is SGHVS and CDR2 is FQNEAQ in the germline V gene. The CDR3 runs 16 residues. Trimming removed 1 base at V and 2 bases at J, with 12 bases between. The CDR3 is CASSLEWARAYNEQFF. The CDR3 nucleotides read TGTGCCAGCAGCTTAGAATGGGCTAGAGCCTACAATGAGCAGTTCTTC.

This clone was seen a handful of times. The rearrangement joins TRBV28 to TRBJ2-7; D uncertain. V lost 3 bases and J lost 4, with 13 bases in between. Germline CDR1 reads MDHEN; CDR2 reads SYDVKM. CDR3 size: 14 residues. The CDR3 DNA is TGTGCCAGCAGTTTGAAACAAGGACGGTACGAGCAGTACGTC. It translates to CASSLKQGRYEQYV.

The chain joins TRBV30 to TRBJ2-3; TRBD1 matches at 7 bases. CDR1 is GTSNPN, CDR2 SVGIG, per germline (reference sequence). The CDR3 consists of 11 residues. V lost 1 base to trimming and J lost 11 bases; unmatched junction nucleotides: 3. The CDR3 bases are TGTGCCTGGAGTGAACAGGGGCAGCAGTATTTT. Protein sequence: CAWSEQGQQYF.

This clone showed up just a few times. The chain employs TRBV29-1 and TRBJ2-1, with no clear D. Trimming removed 7 bases from V and 8 bases from J, with 12 bases in between. CDR1 and CDR2 from the germline V gene are SQVTM and ANQGSEA. The CDR3 is made up of 11 amino acids. The CDR3 DNA is TGCAGCGCCCCAGTAGTCTATGAGCAGTTCTTC. Protein sequence: CSAPVVYEQFF.

The chain carries TRBV5-6 and TRBJ1-2; no reliable D call. The CDR3 consists of 13 residues. V was shortened by 0 bases and J by 4 bases, with 7 bases between the two germline ends. The germline gives CDR1 SGHDT, CDR2 YYEEEE. The DNA for the CDR3 is TGTGCCAGCAGCTTGGGGACCGTCTATGGCTACACCTTC. This sequence encodes CASSLGTVYGYTF.

This clone was counted between two and nine times. V is TRBV7-2 and J is TRBJ2-7; D is ambiguous. The CDR3 contains 11 residues. CDR1 SGHTA and CDR2 FQGNSA come from the germline V gene. The V and J ends lost 5 bases and 5 bases respectively, with 7 bases between them. The CDR3 reads CASSETNEQYF. Written as DNA, the CDR3 is TGTGCCAGCAGCGAAACTAACGAGCAGTACTTC.

This clone appeared a few times. This specimen includes other DNA sequences encoding the same CDR3. The chain links TRBV29-1 to TRBJ2-7; either TRBD1 or TRBD2 may supply D (6 bases each). CDR3 length: 14 residues. Germline loops: CDR1 SQVTM, CDR2 ANQGSEA. V lost 7 bases and J 6 bases, leaving 22 bases between the germline ends. The CDR3: CSAGTSVDGGEQYV. Written as DNA, the CDR3 is TGCAGCGCCGGGACAAGCGTGGACGGGGGCGAGCAGTACGTC.

This rearrangement joins TRBV5-1 to TRBJ2-7; possible D gene TRBD1, 5 bases. Per germline, CDR1 SGHRS and CDR2 YFSETQ. With 0 bases removed from V and 2 bases from J, the gap between germline ends came to 12 bases. This CDR3 is built from 15 residues. CDR3 sequence: CASSLDGHQAYEQYF. The DNA of the CDR3 is TGCGCCAGCAGCTTGGACGGACACCAAGCCTACGAGCAGTACTTC.

The CDR3 reads CARADYRDTQYF. CDR3 in DNA: TGCGCCAGAGCGGACTACAGGGATACGCAGTATTTT. This chain uses TRBV4-3 with TRBJ2-3, with D tentatively TRBD2 (6 bases). From germline, CDR1 is LGHNA and CDR2 YSLEER. The CDR3 spans 12 residues. Trimming took off 9 bases at V and 6 bases at J, with 13 bases between the two ends.

The chain combines TRBV9 with TRBJ2-7; D is possibly TRBD2 (6 bases). The CDR3 consists of 13 residues. The germline CDR1 and CDR2 sequences are SGDLS and YYNGEE. Trimming took 3 bases from V and 4 from J, leaving 11 bases between them. The CDR3 bases are TGTGCCAGCAGCGCGGGAGAGTTATACGAGCAGTACTTC. Translation gives CASSAGELYEQYF.

V and J are TRBV7-2 and TRBJ1-5; TRBD1 agrees at 8 bases. CDR1 is SGHTA, CDR2 FQGNSA, per germline. The V gene end was trimmed by 1 base and the J gene end by 5 bases; junction bases not matched to a gene: 1. The CDR3 totals 14 residues. The CDR3 sequence: CASSLGTGYQPQHF. CDR3 in DNA: TGTGCCAGCAGCTTAGGGACAGGGTATCAGCCCCAGCATTTT.

This clone appeared a few times. The chain couples TRBV7-9 to TRBJ1-5; 9 bases agree with TRBD1. CDR3 size: 15 residues. V trimming: 6 bases; J trimming: 2 bases; junction bases outside the gene matches: 5. Germline V gene data show CDR1 as SEHNR and CDR2 as FQNEAQ (reference sequence). CDR3 loop: CASSPGQGRNQPQHF. As DNA, the CDR3 is TGTGCCAGCAGTCCGGGACAGGGTCGCAATCAGCCCCAGCATTTT.

Here the CDR3 DNA reads TGTGCCAGCAGCGTAGCTTTACAGGGCTCAGAGACCCAGTACTTC. As protein: CASSVALQGSETQYF. The chain employs TRBV9 and TRBJ2-5, with a tentative D call TRBD1 (6 bases). The germline V and J ends were trimmed by 0 bases and 4 bases, with 13 bases remaining between them. The CDR3 runs to 15 residues. Germline assignment: CDR1 SGDLS and CDR2 YYNGEE.

The chain joins TRBV7-9 to TRBJ1-1; possible D gene TRBD1, 5 bases. Germline CDR1 SEHNR, CDR2 FQNEAQ (reference sequence). CDR3 length: 13 residues. Trimming removed 6 bases from V and 5 bases from J, with 13 bases in between. This CDR3 is CASSPGTGTEAFF. CDR3 sequence (DNA): TGTGCCAGCAGTCCAGGGACGGGGACTGAAGCTTTCTTT.

This clone was seen repeatedly, ten times or more. This chain connects TRBV30 to TRBJ2-5, with 8 bases that match TRBD2. The J segment lost 5 bases and the V segment lost 5 bases, leaving 7 bases of the junction unmatched. Germline CDR1 GTSNPN, CDR2 SVGIG (reference sequence). CDR3 length: 13 residues. Here the CDR3 reads CAWGQAGAETQYF. The CDR3 DNA sequence: TGTGCCTGGGGACAAGCGGGAGCCGAGACCCAGTACTTC.

This clone was detected ten times or more. The rearrangement uses TRBV29-1 and TRBJ1-4, with unresolved D. V lost 4 bases and J lost 5, with 8 bases in between. The CDR3 spans 12 residues. Germline V lookup: CDR1 SQVTM, CDR2 ANQGSEA. The CDR3 protein is CSVVSENEKLFF. The CDR3, as DNA: TGCAGCGTTGTCTCAGAGAATGAAAAACTGTTTTTT.

This clone was seen only a few times. The CDR3 DNA sequence: TGTGCCAGCAGCCAAGCGGGGACAAAAAACATTCAGTACTTC. Translation: CASSQAGTKNIQYF. This chain connects TRBV2 to TRBJ2-4; TRBD2 might be the D (7 bases). V was pared by 6 bases and J by 4 bases, with 13 bases between. The V gene's germline CDR1 is SNHLY and CDR2 FYNNEI. The CDR3 consists of 14 residues.

In its sample, this clone was seen a few times. V is TRBV7-2 and J is TRBJ2-5; D possibly matches TRBD1 or TRBD2 (6 bases each). CDR1 SGHTA and CDR2 FQGNSA come from the germline V gene. The CDR3 runs 17 residues. V shed 5 bases and J shed 7 bases, with 26 bases lying between them. CDR3 loop: CASSPRRGTAEMGTQYF. Written as DNA, the CDR3 is TGTGCCAGCAGCCCGAGGAGGGGGACCGCCGAAATGGGGACCCAGTACTTC.

The chain uses TRBV7-2 and TRBJ1-6, with 9 positions matching TRBD1. This CDR3 has 13 amino acids. Germline CDR1 and CDR2: SGHTA and FQGNSA. Trimming removed 8 bases from V and 10 bases from J; junction bases left unmatched: 6. CDR3 loop: CASGDRVGSPLHF. The CDR3 region has the DNA TGTGCCAGCGGGGACAGGGTAGGGTCACCCCTCCACTTT.

This chain uses TRBV14 with TRBJ2-3, with D hard to call. This CDR3 is built from 15 residues. CDR1 and CDR2 from the germline V gene are SGHDN and FVKESK. V was pared by 3 bases and J by 5 bases, with 15 bases between. As DNA, the CDR3 is TGTGCCAGCAGCCATGAGTCCCGGCTTAGAGATACGCAGTATTTT. Translation gives CASSHESRLRDTQYF.

The chain uses TRBV5-1 and TRBJ2-7; no definite D call. From germline, CDR1 is SGHRS and CDR2 YFSETQ. V was cut by 4 bases and J by 9 bases, with 14 bases left in between. The length of the CDR3 is 12 residues. This chain's CDR3 is CASSPEGRAQYF. CDR3 bases: TGCGCCAGCAGCCCTGAAGGTAGGGCGCAGTACTTC.

This clone appeared a few times. V is TRBV4-2 and J is TRBJ2-7; the D gene could be TRBD1 or TRBD2 (5 bases each). Trimming left V 1 base short and J 5 bases short, with 15 bases between. The CDR3 consists of 15 residues. Germline CDR1 LGHNA, CDR2 YNFKEQ. CDR3 nucleotide sequence: TGTGCCAGCAGCCAAGCCGGGGCTATGGATAACGAGCAGTACTTC. This gives the protein CASSQAGAMDNEQYF.